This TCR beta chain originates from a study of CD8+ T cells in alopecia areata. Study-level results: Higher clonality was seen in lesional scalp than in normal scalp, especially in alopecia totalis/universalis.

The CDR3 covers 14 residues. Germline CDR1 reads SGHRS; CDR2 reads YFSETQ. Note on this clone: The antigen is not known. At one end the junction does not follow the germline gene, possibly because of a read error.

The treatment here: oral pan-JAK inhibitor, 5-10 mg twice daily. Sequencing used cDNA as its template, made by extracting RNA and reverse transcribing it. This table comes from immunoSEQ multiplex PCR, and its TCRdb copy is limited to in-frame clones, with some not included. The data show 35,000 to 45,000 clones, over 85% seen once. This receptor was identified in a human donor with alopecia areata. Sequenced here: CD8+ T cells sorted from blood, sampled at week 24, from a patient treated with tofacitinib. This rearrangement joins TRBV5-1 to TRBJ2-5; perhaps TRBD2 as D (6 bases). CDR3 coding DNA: TGCGCCAGCAGCCCTGGGACTGGCGGGGAGACCCGGTACTTC. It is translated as CASSPGTGGETRYF.